The clone carrying this T cell receptor (beta chain) has ten or more counts. Its antigen remains unidentified. The unsorted libraries were prepared from 2 million PBMCs (stored at -80 C). A single run covered 15-18 subjects with over 180 million TCR-beta sequences. TCRdb re-called the 5' RACE reads through MiXCR, storing one row per CDR3 protein. The sample has 50,000 to 55,000 distinct CDR3 sequences; roughly 3.8% are singletons. The data are from a study of neurological immune-mediated disorders. Regarding the study as a whole: Expansion of TCR clones was greatest in HTLV-1-associated myelopathy and smallest in multiple sclerosis, where it fell below that of healthy controls. The multiple sclerosis repertoire cluster had no clinical or MRI feature associated with it.

Germline V lookup: CDR1 SGHRS, CDR2 YFSETQ. The CDR3 has 14 amino acids. The germline V and J ends were trimmed by 4 bases and 2 bases, with 13 bases remaining between them. This clonotype was obtained from a man aged 60 to 69 with multiple sclerosis. Sequenced sample: PBMCs. The chain uses TRBV5-1 and TRBJ2-7; D tentatively fits TRBD1 or TRBD2 (5 bases each). The CDR3 DNA follows: TGCGCCAGCAGCGTGGCCGGGACGGCCTACGAGCAGTACTTC. It encodes CASSVAGTAYEQYF.